One and the same sample provided the 20 T cell receptor beta chains below, sequenced in a study of shared clonotypes between healthy human individuals. Profiled with immunoSEQ multiplex PCR; TCRdb holds only in-frame clones, not every one. Seen here are millions of clones, about 92% observed once, and the top ten hold more than 1.5%. Naive CD8 cells were CD45RO-negative, positively selected for CCR7, excluding terminally differentiated effector memory CD45RA+ cells. The sample consisted of naive CD8+ T cells from PBMCs. Source of these receptors: a young man in good health. Some clones in this sample may be carry-over from other donors' samples.

The rearrangement uses TRBV19 and TRBJ2-2, with D perhaps matching TRBD2 (6 bases). From germline, CDR1 is LNHDA and CDR2 SQIVND (reference sequence). V lost 10 bases and J lost 6, with 18 bases in between. The CDR3 contains 14 residues. The CDR3 DNA is TGTGCCACCGCCGGGCGGGACGACGCCGGGGAGCTGTTTTTT. Protein sequence: CATAGRDDAGELFF.

This rearrangement joins TRBV30 to TRBJ1-1, with D unresolved. Trimming shortened V by 1 base and J by 4 bases, and 13 bases separated the two germline ends. Germline V gene sequence: CDR1 GTSNPN, CDR2 SVGIG (reference sequence). The length of the CDR3 is 14 residues. The CDR3 loop reads CAWSGWGVSTEAFF. DNA for the CDR3: TGTGCCTGGAGTGGTTGGGGAGTCTCCACTGAAGCTTTCTTT.

The chain recombines TRBV5-1 with TRBJ2-5, with D perhaps given as TRBD1 or TRBD2 (6 bases each). Trimming left V 4 bases short and J 5 bases short, with 18 bases between. The CDR3 is 15 amino acids. CDR1 and CDR2 (germline): SGHRS, YFSETQ. Written as DNA, the CDR3 is TGCGCCAGCAGCCGGGGGCAGGGGAAGAGGGAGACCCAGTACTTC. Its protein product is CASSRGQGKRETQYF.

V gene TRBV11-2 combines with J gene TRBJ2-7; tentatively, D is TRBD2 (5 bases). V lost 0 bases to trimming and J lost 5 bases, with 5 bases between them. This CDR3 region has 12 residues. The germline gives CDR1 SGHAT, CDR2 FQNNGV. CDR3 DNA sequence: TGTGCCAGCAGCTTAGATAGCGACGAGCAGTACTTC. Translation: CASSLDSDEQYF. Combining the CDR3 with reference TRBV11-2 and TRBJ2-7 gives the whole variable domain EAGVAQSPRYKIIEKRQSVAFWCNPISGHATLYWYQQILGQGPKLLIQFQNNGVVDDSQLPKDRFSAERLKGVDSTLKIQPAKLEDSAVYLCASSLDSDEQYFGPGTRLTVT.

There are a few counts of this clone. V gene TRBV30 combines with J gene TRBJ1-1; the match to TRBD1 covers 11 bases. This CDR3 region has 13 residues. Looked up from germline, CDR1 is GTSNPN and CDR2 is SVGIG (reference sequence). V dropped 4 bases and J dropped 6; count of bases not matched to a gene: 4. Written as DNA, the CDR3 is TGTGCCTGGAACGGACAGGGGGCGGCTGAAGCTTTCTTT. It encodes CAWNGQGAAEAFF.

The rearrangement links TRBV9 to TRBJ1-5; TRBD1 might be the D (6 bases). The ends were cut back, 3 bases at V and 3 bases at J, with 10 bases in the middle. The CDR3 contains 14 residues. Germline lookup yields CDR1 SGDLS and CDR2 YYNGEE. The CDR3 DNA is TGTGCCAGCAGCGGAGGGGACACCAATCAGCCCCAGCATTTT. Translating it yields CASSGGDTNQPQHF.

CDR3 protein: CASSYPGLAGEQFF. The CDR3 DNA is TGTGCCAGCAGTTACCCCGGACTGGCGGGTGAGCAGTTCTTC. The rearrangement links TRBV6-6 to TRBJ2-1, with a weak D call TRBD2 (5 bases). CDR1 and CDR2 (germline): MNHNY, SVGAGI (reference sequence). This CDR3 spans 14 amino acids. Trimming took off 2 bases at V and 9 bases at J, with 14 bases between the two ends.

V is TRBV4-2 and J is TRBJ2-7; 10 nucleotides align to TRBD1. CDR3 length: 15 residues. The V segment lost 3 bases and the J segment 5 bases; nucleotides outside the gene matches: 7. Per germline, CDR1 LGHNA and CDR2 YNFKEQ. This chain's CDR3 is CASSHPGQGSHEQYF. The CDR3 DNA reads as TGTGCCAGCAGCCATCCGGGACAGGGGTCCCACGAGCAGTACTTC.

This chain connects TRBV25-1 to TRBJ2-1, with D possibly TRBD2 on 5 matching bases. The CDR3 runs to 13 residues. CDR1 is MGHDK and CDR2 is SYGVNS in the germline V gene. V lost 6 bases to trimming and J lost 8 bases, with 14 bases between them. CDR3 region: CASRAEASHEQFF. CDR3 DNA: TGTGCCAGCAGGGCGGAGGCCAGTCATGAGCAGTTCTTC.

The gene calls are TRBV29-1 and TRBJ2-1; no reliable D call. Germline V lookup: CDR1 SQVTM, CDR2 ANQGSEA. CDR3 length: 13 residues. Trimming left V 7 bases short and J 6 bases short, with 16 bases between. CDR3 nucleotides: TGCAGCGCTAAGGGCACCTTGGGCAATGAGCAGTTCTTC. As protein: CSAKGTLGNEQFF.

The chain couples TRBV2 to TRBJ2-1, with D possibly being TRBD1 (6 bases). CDR1 and CDR2 from the germline V gene are SNHLY and FYNNEI. CDR3 size: 15 residues. The germline V and J ends were trimmed by 6 bases and 3 bases, with 15 bases remaining between them. CDR3 DNA sequence: TGTGCCAGCAGCGAGGACAGCGCATACTACAATGAGCAGTTCTTC. Its translation: CASSEDSAYYNEQFF. Based on the CDR3 plus reference TRBV2 and TRBJ2-1, the full variable domain is EPEVTQTPSHQVTQMGQEVILRCVPISNHLYFYWYRQILGQKVEFLVSFYNNEISEKSEIFDDQFSVERPDGSNFTLKIRSTKLEDSAMYFCASSEDSAYYNEQFFGPGTRLTVL.

This chain links TRBV6-5 with TRBJ2-7; 7 positions match TRBD1. CDR1 and CDR2 (germline): MNHEY, SVGAGI. The CDR3 sequence is 14 residues long. The junction had 7 bases not matched to a gene; V was cut back by 6 bases and J by 2 bases. CDR3 residues: CASRARDSAYEQYF. The CDR3 DNA is TGTGCCAGCAGGGCCCGGGACAGTGCCTACGAGCAGTACTTC.

The V gene is TRBV28, the J gene TRBJ1-1, with D unresolved. The V and J ends lost 6 bases and 0 bases respectively, with 14 bases between them. Germline V gene lookup returns CDR1 MDHEN and CDR2 SYDVKM. CDR3 size: 15 residues. The CDR3 region is CASSPSGFMNTEAFF. CDR3 sequence (DNA): TGTGCCAGCAGCCCCTCGGGCTTTATGAACACTGAAGCTTTCTTT.

This chain connects TRBV7-9 to TRBJ2-7, with a tentative D call TRBD2 (5 bases). The CDR3 spans 16 residues. V lost 4 bases and J lost 2, with 18 bases in between. Germline CDR1 SEHNR, CDR2 FQNEAQ (reference sequence). DNA of the CDR3: TGTGCCAGCAGCTCAAGAGTTACGGGGTTGACCTACGAGCAGTACTTC. Residues: CASSSRVTGLTYEQYF.

The sample holds one count of this clone. This chain links TRBV2 with TRBJ1-2; D remains ambiguous. CDR3 length: 17 residues. V lost 7 bases to trimming and J lost 2 bases, with 23 bases between them. Germline V gene sequence: CDR1 SNHLY, CDR2 FYNNEI. DNA for the CDR3: TGTGCCAGCACCACCCCACAGAGGGAGGTTGCCAACTATGGCTACACCTTC. This gives the protein CASTTPQREVANYGYTF.

The CDR3 coding sequence is TGCAGCGTTGAGATGGGGCACGAGCAGTACTTC. The encoded protein is CSVEMGHEQYF. This sequence joins TRBV29-1 and TRBJ2-7; TRBD1 might be the D (5 bases). V lost 3 bases and J 5 bases, leaving 8 bases between the germline ends. Germline V lookup: CDR1 SQVTM, CDR2 ANQGSEA. This CDR3 region has 11 residues.

The gene calls are TRBV28 and TRBJ1-1, with D unclear. The V end lost 5 bases, the J end lost 0 bases, and 13 bases lay between the germline ends. The CDR3 is 15 amino acids. Germline assignment: CDR1 MDHEN and CDR2 SYDVKM. Here the CDR3 reads CASSRGHALNTEAFF. The CDR3 DNA reads as TGTGCCAGCAGTAGAGGGCATGCTCTGAACACTGAAGCTTTCTTT.

This chain links TRBV7-2 with TRBJ2-7; TRBD1 agrees at 12 bases. CDR3 length: 16 residues. The ends lost 5 bases at V and 0 bases at J; junction bases unmatched: 5. Germline CDR1 and CDR2: SGHTA and FQGNSA. The CDR3 reads CASSVGTGGASYEQYF. CDR3 in DNA: TGTGCCAGCAGCGTAGGGACAGGGGGCGCCTCCTACGAGCAGTACTTC. Full variable domain (outside the CDR3, taken from reference TRBV7-2 and TRBJ2-7): GAGVSQSPSNKVTEKGKDVELRCDPISGHTALYWYRQSLGQGLEFLIYFQGNSAPDKSGLPSDRFSAERTGGSVSTLTIQRTQQEDSAVYLCASSVGTGGASYEQYFGPGTRLTVT.

For this clone: The same CDR3 arises from other DNA sequences in this sample as well. This sequence joins TRBV5-1 and TRBJ2-7, with a weak D call TRBD2 (5 bases). The germline CDR1 and CDR2 sequences are SGHRS and YFSETQ. V dropped 1 base and J dropped 1 base, with 6 bases sitting between them. This CDR3 spans 13 amino acids. The CDR3 DNA follows: TGCGCCAGCAGCTTGCGGGGATCCTACGAGCAGTACTTC. Its translation is CASSLRGSYEQYF.

This clone was found once. This chain connects TRBV19 to TRBJ2-2; possibly TRBD1 or TRBD2 for D (5 bases each). V was trimmed by 9 bases and J by 0 bases, leaving 17 bases between them. The CDR3 extends over 16 amino acids. CDR1 is LNHDA and CDR2 is SQIVND in the germline V gene (reference sequence). The chain's CDR3 is CASLGWGFANTGELFF. In DNA, the CDR3 is TGTGCCAGCCTAGGGTGGGGGTTCGCGAACACCGGGGAGCTGTTTTTT.